Shown below are 20 T cell receptor beta chains from a single sample sequenced in a study of shared clonotypes between healthy human individuals. The protocol was immunoSEQ multiplex PCR, while the TCRdb copy is restricted to in-frame clones and leaves out a portion. Altogether around 2,000,000 clones are present, 85% to 95% being singletons, with the ten largest covering 0.13%. The sequenced sample consisted of naive CD4+ T cells sorted from blood. Described subset: CD45RA+ positively selected. Receptors were obtained from a man aged 18 to 30 in good health.

This rearrangement joins TRBV7-9 to TRBJ2-7, with 10 bases matching TRBD1. V gave up 4 bases and J gave up 4 bases; unmatched junction bases: 10. The CDR3 totals 16 residues. Germline lookup yields CDR1 SEHNR and CDR2 FQNEAQ (reference sequence). This CDR3 reads CASSSGGGQGSYEQYF. DNA for the CDR3: TGTGCCAGCAGCTCGGGAGGGGGACAGGGGAGTTACGAGCAGTACTTC.

The chain uses TRBV25-1 and TRBJ2-5, with TRBD2 matching 7 bases. There are 15 residues in the CDR3. Germline V CDR1 and CDR2: MGHDK, SYGVNS. V was clipped by 5 bases and J by 2 bases; unmatched bases: 8. For the CDR3, the DNA is TGTGCCAGCAGTTTAGGCGGGAGCGCTCAAGAGACCCAGTACTTC. Amino acid sequence: CASSLGGSAQETQYF.

The chain recombines TRBV10-1 with TRBJ1-2; D possibly corresponds to TRBD1 (5 bases). Germline assignment: CDR1 WNHNN and CDR2 SYGVQD (reference sequence). This CDR3 spans 18 amino acids. V was trimmed by 6 bases and J by 0 bases, leaving 23 bases between them. CDR3 residues: CASRGGGTGELANYGYTF. The CDR3 DNA is TGCGCCAGCAGGGGGGGTGGAACAGGAGAATTAGCTAACTATGGCTACACCTTC.

As regards this clone: One end of the junction is discordant with germline, which a read error may explain. V usage is TRBV7-7 and J usage is TRBJ2-1, with 9 bases aligning to TRBD2. The germline V gene encodes CDR1 SSHAT and CDR2 FNYEAQ (reference sequence). There are 16 residues in the CDR3. The CDR3 loop reads CASSPLGGRAYNEQFF. The CDR3, as DNA: TGTGCTAGCAGCCCCTTGGGCGGGAGGGCCTACAATGAGCAGTTCTTC. Filled out from reference TRBV7-7 and TRBJ2-1, the complete variable domain reads GAGVSQSPRYKVTKRGQDVTLRCDPISSHATLYWYQQALGQGPEFLTYFNYEAQPDKSGLPSDRFSAERPEGSISTLTIQRTEQRDSAMYRCASSPLGGRAYNEQFFGPGTRLTVL.

The chain joins TRBV29-1 to TRBJ2-1; 10 nucleotides match TRBD2. The J segment lost 6 bases and the V segment lost 4 bases, leaving 3 bases of the junction unmatched. From germline, CDR1 is SQVTM and CDR2 ANQGSEA. The CDR3 extends over 13 amino acids. The CDR3 coding sequence is TGCAGCGTTGCAGCGGGGGGGACCAATGAGCAGTTCTTC. It encodes CSVAAGGTNEQFF.

Comments on this clone: This specimen includes other DNA sequences encoding the same CDR3. This chain joins TRBV6-5 and TRBJ2-2; 9 bases line up with TRBD2. V lost 5 bases to trimming and J lost 5 bases; unmatched junction nucleotides: 6. Germline CDR1 MNHEY, CDR2 SVGAGI. There are 15 residues in the CDR3. The CDR3 nucleotides are TGTGCCAGCAGTCCAGGGCTAGCGGGAACCGGGGAGCTGTTTTTT. This codes for CASSPGLAGTGELFF.

This rearrangement joins TRBV7-2 to TRBJ2-4; D not certain. The germline V gene encodes CDR1 SGHTA and CDR2 FQGNSA. Trimming cost V 5 bases and J 9 bases, with 8 bases left between them. This CDR3 contains 11 residues. The CDR3 loop is CASSPSTIQYF. The CDR3, as DNA: TGTGCCAGCAGCCCCAGCACCATTCAGTACTTC.

The chain carries TRBV27 and TRBJ1-6; possible D gene TRBD1, 6 bases. V lost 6 bases, J lost 8 bases, and 14 bases lay in between. Germline V gives CDR1 MNHEY, CDR2 SMNVEV (reference sequence). The CDR3 consists of 14 residues. As DNA, the CDR3 is TGTGCCAGCAGCCCCCGAGGGGGTGATTCACCCCTCCACTTT. As protein: CASSPRGGDSPLHF.

Note on this clone: The germline gene is not matched at one end of the junction; a read error may be the cause. The V and J genes are TRBV7-7 and TRBJ2-5; 7 bases agree with TRBD1. Germline CDR1 SSHAT, CDR2 FNYEAQ (reference sequence). The CDR3 runs to 13 residues. Here the CDR3 DNA reads TGTGCTAGCAGCAGGGGACAGTTGGAGACCCAGTACTTC. Its protein is CASSRGQLETQYF. Looking up the rest from reference TRBV7-7 and TRBJ2-5 gives the full variable domain: GAGVSQSPRYKVTKRGQDVTLRCDPISSHATLYWYQQALGQGPEFLTYFNYEAQPDKSGLPSDRFSAERPEGSISTLTIQRTEQRDSAMYRCASSRGQLETQYFGPGTRLLVL.

The chain employs TRBV19 and TRBJ1-5; D unclear. The CDR3 has 12 amino acids. Trimming took off 11 bases at V and 7 bases at J, with 15 bases between the two ends. The germline V gene encodes CDR1 LNHDA and CDR2 SQIVND (reference sequence). The CDR3 nucleotides read TGTGCCTCCTCTACGACGCGGCAGCCCCAGCATTTT. Its translation: CASSTTRQPQHF.

The table lists this clone with many counts. This chain joins TRBV6-6 and TRBJ2-5; D ambiguous. From germline, CDR1 is MNHNY and CDR2 SVGAGI (reference sequence). The CDR3 is made up of 15 amino acids. Deletions cut 8 bases from V and 1 base from J, with 17 bases between. This chain's CDR3 is CASSPRSTSQETQYF. In DNA form, the CDR3 reads TGTGCCAGCTCCCCAAGGAGCACAAGCCAAGAGACCCAGTACTTC.

The chain combines TRBV10-3 with TRBJ1-4, with no clear D. The CDR3 is 13 amino acids. The V end lost 7 bases, the J end lost 4 bases, and 10 bases lay between the germline ends. CDR1 is ENHRY and CDR2 is SYGVKD in the germline V gene. The CDR3: CAITRQLNEKLFF. CDR3 bases: TGTGCCATCACCAGGCAGCTTAATGAAAAACTGTTTTTT.

Remarks on this clone: Other DNA sequences in the sample encode the same CDR3. The V and J genes are TRBV7-9 and TRBJ1-2, with D uncertain. Germline CDR1 is SEHNR and CDR2 is FQNEAQ (reference sequence). The germline V and J ends were trimmed by 0 bases and 4 bases, with 3 bases remaining between them. There are 12 residues in the CDR3. For the CDR3, the DNA is TGTGCCAGCAGCTTAGCAAGCTATGGCTACACCTTC. This translates into CASSLASYGYTF.

The chain uses TRBV2 and TRBJ1-1; TRBD1 matches 9 bases. The V gene end was trimmed by 6 bases and the J gene end by 4 bases; junction bases not matched to a gene: 9. Looked up from germline, CDR1 is SNHLY and CDR2 is FYNNEI. This CDR3 has 15 amino acids. The DNA of the CDR3 is TGTGCCAGCAGGGCCACAGGGGGCGGAGTCACTGAAGCTTTCTTT. It is translated as CASRATGGGVTEAFF.

The chain joins TRBV29-1 to TRBJ2-7, with D perhaps matching TRBD1 (8 bases). V lost 7 bases and J lost 5, with 18 bases in between. The germline gives CDR1 SQVTM, CDR2 ANQGSEA. This CDR3 comprises 13 residues. The CDR3 DNA sequence: TGCAGCGGCGGACAGGGAGGGTCCGACGAGCAGTACTTC. It encodes CSGGQGGSDEQYF.

V and J are TRBV11-2 and TRBJ1-1, with 10 nucleotides matching TRBD1. With V trimmed by 6 bases and J by 7 bases, 8 bases remained unmatched. Germline V lookup: CDR1 SGHAT, CDR2 FQNNGV. This CDR3 comprises 14 residues. The CDR3 region is CASSRDRGLSEAFF. CDR3 coding DNA: TGTGCCAGCAGTCGTGACAGGGGGCTGAGTGAAGCTTTCTTT.

The CDR3 DNA follows: TGTGCCATCAGTGAGTCTGGTAGAGGGACCCCCAATGAGCAGTTCTTC. Translation: CAISESGRGTPNEQFF. The rearrangement joins TRBV10-3 to TRBJ2-1, with D perhaps TRBD1 or TRBD2 (5 bases each). Germline CDR1 ENHRY, CDR2 SYGVKD. This CDR3 contains 16 residues. The V end was cut by 0 bases, the J end by 6 bases, with 15 bases between.

The chain carries TRBV4-1 and TRBJ2-3; 11 bases are shared with TRBD2. Germline values: CDR1 MGHRA, CDR2 YSYEKL. The CDR3 runs to 17 residues. J gave up 4 bases and V 1 base, and 7 bases lay outside the gene matches. The CDR3 DNA follows: TGCGCCAGCAGCCAAGGCCTAGCGGGGGGCGGGTCAGATACGCAGTATTTT. Its protein is CASSQGLAGGGSDTQYF.

V gene TRBV5-1 combines with J gene TRBJ2-7; 11 bases are shared with TRBD2. J gave up 2 bases and V 6 bases, and 1 base lay outside the gene matches. Germline V CDR1 and CDR2: SGHRS, YFSETQ. The CDR3 spans 13 residues. In DNA, the CDR3 is TGCGCCAGCAAGACTAGCGGGGCCTACGAGCAGTACTTC. This gives the protein CASKTSGAYEQYF.

The chain links TRBV6-5 to TRBJ2-2; 9 bases are shared with TRBD1. J gave up 5 bases and V 4 bases, and 5 bases lay outside the gene matches. CDR3 length: 15 amino acids. Germline loops: CDR1 MNHEY, CDR2 SVGAGI. The CDR3 sequence is CASSSGTGQTGELFF. The CDR3 DNA follows: TGTGCCAGCAGTTCCGGGACAGGGCAAACCGGGGAGCTGTTTTTT.